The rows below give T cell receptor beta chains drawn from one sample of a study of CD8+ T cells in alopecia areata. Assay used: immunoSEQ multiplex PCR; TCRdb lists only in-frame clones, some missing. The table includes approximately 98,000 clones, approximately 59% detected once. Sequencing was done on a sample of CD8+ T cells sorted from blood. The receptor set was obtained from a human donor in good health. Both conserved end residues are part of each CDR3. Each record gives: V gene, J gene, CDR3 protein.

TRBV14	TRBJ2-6	CASSPIGLGANVLTF
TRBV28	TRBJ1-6	CASSLFRAENSPLHF
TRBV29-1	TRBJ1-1	CSGQGGLPHEAFF
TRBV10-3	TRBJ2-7	CAIAVGASYEQYF
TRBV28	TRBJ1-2	CASSSQPIYGYTF
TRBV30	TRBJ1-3	CAWGAGNTIYF
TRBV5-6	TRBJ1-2	CASSLGASRYGYTF
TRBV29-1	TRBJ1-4	CSVSTEKLFF
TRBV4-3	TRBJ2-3	CASSQDWDTSDTQYF
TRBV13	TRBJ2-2	CASSIRGQRELFF
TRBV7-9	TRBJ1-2	CASSSSPGKGYTF
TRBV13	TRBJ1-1	CASSLGLRATTSTEAFF
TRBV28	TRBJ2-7	CASTLRGRVYEQYF
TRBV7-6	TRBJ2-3	CASSLELAGVTDTQYF